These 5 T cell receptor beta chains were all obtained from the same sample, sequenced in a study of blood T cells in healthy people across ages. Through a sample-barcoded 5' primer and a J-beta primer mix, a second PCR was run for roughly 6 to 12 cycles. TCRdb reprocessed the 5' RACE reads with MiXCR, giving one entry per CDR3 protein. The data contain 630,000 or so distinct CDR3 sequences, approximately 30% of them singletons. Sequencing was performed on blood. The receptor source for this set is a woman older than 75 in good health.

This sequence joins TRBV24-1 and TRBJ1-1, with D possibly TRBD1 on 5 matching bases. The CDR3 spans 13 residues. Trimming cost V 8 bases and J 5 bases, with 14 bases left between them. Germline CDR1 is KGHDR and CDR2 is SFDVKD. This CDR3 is CATMGRASTEAFF. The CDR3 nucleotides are TGTGCCACCATGGGACGGGCAAGTACTGAAGCTTTCTTT.

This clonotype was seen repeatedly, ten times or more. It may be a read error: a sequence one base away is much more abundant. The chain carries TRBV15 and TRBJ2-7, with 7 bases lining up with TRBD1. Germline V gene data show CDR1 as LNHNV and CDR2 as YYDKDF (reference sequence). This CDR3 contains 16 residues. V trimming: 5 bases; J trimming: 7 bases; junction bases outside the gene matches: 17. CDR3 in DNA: TGTGCCACCAGCGCTAGGACGGGACAGAATTACAATGAGCAGTACTTC. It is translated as CATSARTGQNYNEQYF.

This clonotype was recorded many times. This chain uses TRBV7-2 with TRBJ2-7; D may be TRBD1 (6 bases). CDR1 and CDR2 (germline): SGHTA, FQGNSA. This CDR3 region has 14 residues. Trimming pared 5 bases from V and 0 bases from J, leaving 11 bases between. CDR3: CASSQGQNSYEQYF. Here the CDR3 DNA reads TGTGCCAGCAGCCAAGGACAGAACTCCTACGAGCAGTACTTC.

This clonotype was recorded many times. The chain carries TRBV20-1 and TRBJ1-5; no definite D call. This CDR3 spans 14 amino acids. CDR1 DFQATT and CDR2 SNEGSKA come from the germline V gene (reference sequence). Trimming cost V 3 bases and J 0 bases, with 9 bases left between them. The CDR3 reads CSASGGVSNQPQHF. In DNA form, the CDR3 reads TGCAGTGCTAGCGGCGGGGTTAGCAATCAGCCCCAGCATTTT.

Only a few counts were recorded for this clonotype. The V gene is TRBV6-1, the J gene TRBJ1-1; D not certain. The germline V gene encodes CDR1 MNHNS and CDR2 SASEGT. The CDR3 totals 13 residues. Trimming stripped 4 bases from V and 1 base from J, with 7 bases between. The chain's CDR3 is CASSGSGNTEAFF. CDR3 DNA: TGTGCCAGCAGTGGTTCAGGGAACACTGAAGCTTTCTTT.